These 8 T cell receptor beta chains share one sample of origin, sequenced in a study of cytomegalovirus exposure and HLA in healthy donors. The primer mix had 60 Vbeta and 13 Jbeta primers. Profiled with immunoSEQ multiplex PCR; TCRdb holds only in-frame clones, not every one. The sample holds roughly 260,000 clones; approximately 84% are singletons and the top ten take 2% to 2.5%. Sequencing used PBMCs. These receptors all stem from a woman between 40 and 55 years old in good health and CMV-seropositive.

The chain recombines TRBV6-5 with TRBJ2-3; D is unclear. The germline V and J ends were trimmed by 6 bases and 0 bases, with 13 bases remaining between them. CDR1 and CDR2 (germline): MNHEY, SVGAGI. The CDR3 covers 15 residues. CDR3 bases: TGTGCCAGCAGCAACATGGCCAAGAGCACAGATACGCAGTATTTT. Translating it yields CASSNMAKSTDTQYF.

In its sample, this clone was seen once. The chain joins TRBV7-2 to TRBJ2-7; D might be TRBD2 (5 bases). There are 13 residues in the CDR3. V lost 4 bases and J lost 2, with 9 bases in between. The germline V gene encodes CDR1 SGHTA and CDR2 FQGNSA. In DNA form, the CDR3 reads TGTGCCAGCAGCTCTGCGGGTACCTACGAGCAGTACTTC. Translation: CASSSAGTYEQYF.

The V call is TRBV6-5, the J call TRBJ2-5; possibly TRBD2 for D (6 bases). With the DNA end fitting TRBJ2-7 better, the J assignment may be wrong. The CDR3 has 13 residues. Germline-derived CDR1 and CDR2 are MNHEY and SVGAGI. CDR3 bases: TGTGCCAGCAGTTCGTTCCGGGAGAACGAGCAGTACTTC. This codes for CASSSFRENEQYF.

The genes are TRBV15 and TRBJ2-1; 10 bases agree with TRBD2. The germline gives CDR1 LNHNV, CDR2 YYDKDF (reference sequence). The CDR3 totals 18 residues. J gave up 7 bases and V 0 bases, and 12 bases lay outside the gene matches. The CDR3 DNA reads TGTGCCACCAGCAGAGATTCCCGGGCTAGCGGGAGATCAAATGAGCAGTTCTTC. As protein: CATSRDSRASGRSNEQFF.

The J gene is TRBJ1-1, the V gene TRBV27; D perhaps matches TRBD1 (5 bases). Germline CDR1 MNHEY, CDR2 SMNVEV (reference sequence). Trimming removed 5 bases at V and 5 bases at J, with 21 bases between. The CDR3 runs to 16 residues. This chain's CDR3 is CASSRDSWGTGTEAFF. DNA of the CDR3: TGTGCCAGCAGTCGAGACAGTTGGGGGACTGGGACTGAAGCTTTCTTT.

The CDR3 region is CASSISTGGATQPQHF. CDR3 sequence (DNA): TGTGCCAGCAGCATTAGTACAGGGGGCGCGACTCAGCCCCAGCATTTT. The J gene is TRBJ1-5, the V gene TRBV7-2; TRBD1 matches 9 bases. This CDR3 spans 16 amino acids. The V segment lost 5 bases and the J segment 6 bases; nucleotides outside the gene matches: 11. Germline V CDR1 and CDR2: SGHTA, FQGNSA.

The chain combines TRBV15 with TRBJ2-7, with 10 bases aligning to TRBD2. CDR3 length equals 16 residues. Germline V lookup: CDR1 LNHNV, CDR2 YYDKDF (reference sequence). After removal of 0 bases from V and 2 bases from J, the junction contained 4 bases not matched to a gene. CDR3 region: CATSRELAGLAYEQYF. The CDR3 DNA reads TGTGCCACCAGCAGAGAACTAGCGGGGCTGGCCTACGAGCAGTACTTC.

V gene TRBV6-1 combines with J gene TRBJ2-7; D is uncertain. CDR1 is MNHNS and CDR2 is SASEGT in the germline V gene. V was pared by 0 bases and J by 9 bases, with 12 bases between. CDR3 length: 13 amino acids. For the CDR3, the DNA is TGTGCCAGCAGTGAAGCAGAAAGAGTTCGGCAGTACTTC. Encoded protein: CASSEAERVRQYF.